The present entry profiles one TCR beta chain with its context. There are a few counts of this clone. The antigen this receptor binds is unknown. Nothing much larger sits one base from this clone, and base qualities are not available. This entry belongs to a study of technical replicates of blood from a few donors (TCRdb year 2017). Relative to germline, V is 6 bases shorter and J is 2 bases shorter, with 11 bases between their ends. Reading from cysteine to phenylalanine, the CDR3 counts 13 amino acids. The kept DNA is CDR3 alone, 39 bases in frame from the first base. As encoded in the germline V gene (reference sequence), CDR1 is MNHNY while CDR2 is SVGAGI. The method behind the library was the immunoSEQ multiplex PCR assay. TCRdb provides this immuneACCESS table in a form limited to in-frame rearrangements. Some clones are lacking; in checked studies, under half of them reflect an unresolved V gene, and why the rest are absent is not known. The sample has about 97,000 clones on record, nearly 96% of them singletons. The top ten hold over 0.2% of the sample.

The sequence derives from a human donor in good health. The source material was T cells isolated from PBMCs. The chain uses TRBV6-6 and TRBJ2-7; matching of 6 bases hints at TRBD2 as the D gene. The DNA sequence reads TGTGCCAGCAGAGAGGGCGGGGCCTACGAGCAGTACTTC. It is translated as CASREGGAYEQYF.